The entry that follows covers one TCR beta chain sequence. The data belong to a study of blood T cells in healthy people across ages. The CDR3 length is 13 residues. CDR1 and CDR2 (germline): SGDLS, YYNGEE. The V and J ends lost 5 bases and 5 bases respectively, with 10 bases between them. Combining a sample-barcoded 5' primer with a J-beta primer mix, a second PCR ran for roughly 7 to 12 cycles. Template switching added a 12-random-nucleotide identifier to every cDNA molecule. TCRdb recomputed calls from the 5' RACE reads with MiXCR, one row per CDR3 protein. The table shows fewer than 900,000 distinct CDR3 sequences, with roughly 41% occurring only once.

The V gene is TRBV9, the J gene TRBJ1-4; D unresolved. The sequence was obtained from an older woman in good health. Material: blood. The CDR3 DNA reads TGTGCCAGCAGAGGGTCCCCGAATGAAAAACTGTTTTTT. Its translation is CASRGSPNEKLFF.